This passage covers 14 T cell receptor beta chains from one sample sequenced in a study of blood T cell repertoires in COVID-19. Produced via immunoSEQ multiplex PCR; TCRdb's table is partial and in-frame only. The sample records roughly 220,000 clones, 81% being singletons. Sequenced input: peripheral blood. These receptors all come from a woman over 75 with COVID-19, enrolled during active disease.

This clone showed up many times. The chain combines TRBV12-3 or TRBV12-4 with TRBJ1-5, with D unresolved. Trimming shortened V by 5 bases and J by 0 bases, and 5 bases separated the two germline ends. The CDR3 extends over 13 amino acids. CDR3 sequence reads: CASSLYSNQPQHF. DNA for the CDR3: TGTGCCAGCAGTCTGTATAGCAATCAGCCCCAGCATTTT.

The rearrangement links TRBV6-2 or TRBV6-3 to TRBJ2-5; 8 bases agree with TRBD1. The V and J ends lost 4 bases and 4 bases, in that order; junction bases with no gene match: 8. CDR1 and CDR2 from the germline V gene are MNHEY and SVGEGT. The CDR3 sequence is 15 residues long. CDR3 in DNA: TGTGCCAGCAGTTTCGGGCAGGGGGCGCGAGAGACCCAGTACTTC. Translating gives CASSFGQGARETQYF.

The chain joins TRBV30 to TRBJ2-5; D is perhaps TRBD1 (6 bases). Germline lookup yields CDR1 GTSNPN and CDR2 SVGIG (reference sequence). The CDR3 contains 14 residues. V lost 0 bases to trimming and J lost 5 bases, with 13 bases between them. CDR3 in amino acids: CAWSVAGTRETQYF. The DNA for the CDR3 is TGTGCCTGGAGTGTTGCAGGGACACGGGAGACCCAGTACTTC.

The chain combines TRBV11-2 with TRBJ1-5; the D is unclear. The CDR3 sequence is 13 residues long. The germline CDR1 and CDR2 sequences are SGHAT and FQNNGV. V lost 2 bases and J 6 bases, leaving 8 bases between the germline ends. The CDR3 nucleotides read TGTGCCAGCAGCTTAACCAACGGTCAGCCCCAGCATTTT. Translating it yields CASSLTNGQPQHF.

The chain combines TRBV7-3 with TRBJ2-5; D call uncertain. Trimming removed 5 bases at V and 4 bases at J, with 11 bases between. The CDR3 loop spans 13 amino acids. The germline V gene has CDR1 SGHTA and CDR2 FQGTGA. The CDR3 sequence is CASSPGSRETQYF. CDR3 DNA sequence: TGTGCCAGCAGCCCTGGCTCCCGAGAGACCCAGTACTTC.

The genes are TRBV5-1 and TRBJ2-3, with 14 positions matching TRBD2. From germline, CDR1 is SGHRS and CDR2 YFSETQ. The CDR3 totals 16 residues. Unmatched junction bases numbered 12, after V lost 6 bases and J lost 9 bases. The CDR3: CASNPGTSGSEKTQYF. The CDR3, as DNA: TGCGCCAGCAATCCCGGGACTAGCGGGAGCGAGAAAACGCAGTATTTT.

In its sample, this clone was seen a few times. The V gene is TRBV7-2, the J gene TRBJ1-1; 8 positions match TRBD1. Germline V CDR1 and CDR2: SGHTA, FQGNSA. The CDR3 totals 15 residues. J lost 1 base, V lost 4 bases, and 5 bases had no gene match. The chain's CDR3 is CASSYQGAGNTEAFF. The DNA for the CDR3 is TGTGCCAGCAGCTACCAGGGGGCGGGGAACACTGAAGCTTTCTTT. Full variable domain (remainder filled in from reference TRBV7-2 and TRBJ1-1): GAGVSQSPSNKVTEKGKDVELRCDPISGHTALYWYRQSLGQGLEFLIYFQGNSAPDKSGLPSDRFSAERTGGSVSTLTIQRTQQEDSAVYLCASSYQGAGNTEAFFGQGTRLTVV.

The gene calls are TRBV6-5 and TRBJ1-1; 7 nucleotides agree with TRBD1. The CDR3 extends over 15 amino acids. Trimming cost V 0 bases and J 2 bases; bases outside gene matches: 3. CDR1 MNHEY and CDR2 SVGAGI come from the germline V gene. Here the CDR3 reads CASSYSRDSNTEAFF. The CDR3 coding sequence is TGTGCCAGCAGTTACTCCCGGGACAGCAACACTGAAGCTTTCTTT.

This clone occurred once. The chain uses TRBV6-4 and TRBJ2-1, with TRBD2 as a possible D gene (6 bases). Germline V CDR1 and CDR2: MRHNA, SNTAGT. The CDR3 runs to 15 residues. V lost 3 bases and J 8 bases, leaving 17 bases between the germline ends. CDR3 loop: CASSERGGPNDEQFF. In DNA form, the CDR3 reads TGTGCCAGCAGTGAAAGAGGAGGGCCGAATGATGAGCAGTTCTTC.

V is TRBV6-6 and J is TRBJ2-5; 16 bases map to TRBD2. The CDR3 is made up of 17 amino acids. V shed 5 bases, J shed 4 bases, and the junction held 7 bases outside the gene matches. The germline V gene encodes CDR1 MNHNY and CDR2 SVGAGI (reference sequence). The CDR3 coding sequence is TGTGCCAGCAGTCGCGGGACTAGCGGGGGGGCCAGAGAGACCCAGTACTTC. As protein: CASSRGTSGGARETQYF.

The gene calls are TRBV4-3 and TRBJ1-5; D call uncertain. CDR1 and CDR2 from the germline V gene are LGHNA and YSLEER. This CDR3 contains 15 residues. The V and J ends lost 0 bases and 5 bases respectively, with 11 bases between them. The CDR3 reads CASSQEWQEDQPQHF. The CDR3, as DNA: TGCGCCAGCAGCCAAGAGTGGCAGGAAGATCAGCCCCAGCATTTT.

The chain combines TRBV6-5 with TRBJ2-2; the D gene is possibly TRBD1 (6 bases). The germline CDR1 and CDR2 sequences are MNHEY and SVGAGI. With 6 bases removed from V and 0 bases from J, the gap between germline ends came to 11 bases. The CDR3 has 15 amino acids. This CDR3 reads CASSSRGANTGELFF. Here the CDR3 DNA reads TGTGCCAGCAGCTCCAGGGGCGCGAACACCGGGGAGCTGTTTTTT.

The rearrangement uses TRBV5-1 and TRBJ2-6; 8 positions match TRBD2. Per the germline V gene, CDR1 is SGHRS and CDR2 is YFSETQ. V lost 4 bases to trimming and J lost 0 bases; unmatched junction nucleotides: 9. CDR3 size: 18 residues. CDR3 in amino acids: CASSPGGMGPSGANVLTF. The CDR3 DNA reads TGCGCCAGCAGCCCGGGGGGGATGGGTCCCTCTGGGGCCAACGTCCTGACTTTC.

Only one count was recorded for this clone. The genes are TRBV7-8 and TRBJ1-5; 10 positions match TRBD1. The ends lost 1 base at V and 3 bases at J; junction bases unmatched: 9. The CDR3 totals 18 residues. The germline V gene has CDR1 SGHVS and CDR2 FQNEAQ. CDR3 DNA sequence: TGTGCCAGCAGCTTAGTTGTGACAGGGGGCTTTGTCAATCAGCCCCAGCATTTT. It is translated as CASSLVVTGGFVNQPQHF.